This TCR beta chain stems from a study of CD4 T cells in relation to SARS-CoV-2 and coronaviruses. Sequenced by immunoSEQ multiplex PCR; TCRdb stores in-frame clones only, minus some. The table includes 15,000 to 20,000 clones, around 80% detected once. About this clone: The antigen is not known.

Unexposed donor CD4+ T cells date from about 2011-2018, before the COVID-19 pandemic. CD4+ T cells were isolated from the cells after about 11 days of culture. Cultures received half-medium IL-2 refreshes on days 3 and 7. The source of this sequence is a human donor in good health. The sequenced sample consisted of CD4+ T cells from PBMCs, cultured in vitro.

The CDR3 loop reads CATSREKDSYEQYF. For the CDR3, the DNA is TGTGCCACCAGCAGAGAGAAAGACAGCTACGAGCAGTACTTC. The chain employs TRBV15 and TRBJ2-7, with D possibly matching TRBD1 (5 bases). Deletions cut 0 bases from V and 3 bases from J, with 9 bases between. CDR1 and CDR2 from the germline V gene are LNHNV and YYDKDF (reference sequence). The CDR3 contains 14 residues.